Described below is a single T cell receptor (beta chain) sequence and its context. Antigen unknown. Germline V gives CDR1 SGDLS, CDR2 YYNGEE. This CDR3 contains 16 residues. Germline trimming cut 4 bases from V and 6 bases from J; bases unmatched to any gene: 12. Tagging with unique molecular identifiers was a feature of the TCR beta cDNA libraries. TCRdb reprocessed the PCR reads via MiXCR and lists one record per CDR3 protein. The sample records 450,000 or so distinct CDR3 sequences, around 40% being singletons. This record comes from a study of post-analysis software for immune sequencing data. Whole-study context: Relapsing-remitting, secondary progressive and progressive-relapsing multiple sclerosis were all included among the disease courses.

Study outcomes and limitations: A handful of TRBV segments were significantly more frequent in patients than in controls. TRBV5-6, TRBV5-1 and TRBV20-1 were among these segments. With F measure, samples from one preparation batch clustered together strongly.

J is TRBJ1-4 and V is TRBV9, with 7 bases that match TRBD1. The material sequenced was blood. This TCR derives from a girl aged 5 to 17 with multiple sclerosis. The CDR3 DNA reads as TGTGCCAGCAGCAAAGACAGGGCCAACGCGTATGAAAAACTGTTTTTT. Its translation is CASSKDRANAYEKLFF.